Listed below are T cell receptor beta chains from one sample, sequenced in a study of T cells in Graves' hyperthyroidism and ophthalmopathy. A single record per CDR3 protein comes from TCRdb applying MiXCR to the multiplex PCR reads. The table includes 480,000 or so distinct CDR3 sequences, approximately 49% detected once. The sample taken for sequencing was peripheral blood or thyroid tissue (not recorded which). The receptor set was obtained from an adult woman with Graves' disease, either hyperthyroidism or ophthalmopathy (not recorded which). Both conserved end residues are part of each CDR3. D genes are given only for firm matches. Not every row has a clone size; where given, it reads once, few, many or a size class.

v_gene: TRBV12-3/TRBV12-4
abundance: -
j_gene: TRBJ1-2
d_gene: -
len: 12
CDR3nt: TGTGCCAGCACCTCGATTGAGGAGGGCTACACCTTC
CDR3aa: CASTSIEEGYTF

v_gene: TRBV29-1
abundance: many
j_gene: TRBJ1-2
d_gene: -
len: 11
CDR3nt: TGCAGCGTTGTGTGGAACTATGGCTACACCTTC
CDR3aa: CSVVWNYGYTF

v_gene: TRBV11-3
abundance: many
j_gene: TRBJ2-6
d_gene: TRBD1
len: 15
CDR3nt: TGTGCCAGCAGCTTCGACCCGGGACAGGGTGCTGTCCTGACTTTC
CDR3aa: CASSFDPGQGAVLTF

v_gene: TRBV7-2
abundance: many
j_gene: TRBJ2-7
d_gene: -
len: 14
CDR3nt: TGTGCCAGCAGCTTAAAGGGGCGGGACTACGAGCAGTACTTC
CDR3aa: CASSLKGRDYEQYF

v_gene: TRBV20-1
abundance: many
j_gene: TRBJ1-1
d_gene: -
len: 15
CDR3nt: TGCAGTGCTAGAGACCCGGGGGGAATGAACACTGAAGCTTTCTTT
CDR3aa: CSARDPGGMNTEAFF

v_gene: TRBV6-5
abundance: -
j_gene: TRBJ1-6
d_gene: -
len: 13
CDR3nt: TGTGCCACCAGGGGCTTCGGGAATTCACCCCTCCACTTT
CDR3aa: CATRGFGNSPLHF

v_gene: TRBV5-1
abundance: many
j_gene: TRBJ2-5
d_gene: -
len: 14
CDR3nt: TGCGCCAGCAGCTTTTTGGACGACCAAGAGACCCAGTACTTC
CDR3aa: CASSFLDDQETQYF

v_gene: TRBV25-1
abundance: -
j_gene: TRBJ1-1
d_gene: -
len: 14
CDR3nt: TGTGCCAGCAGTGACTCGGGGGGGAACATTGAAGCTTTCTTT
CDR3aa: CASSDSGGNIEAFF

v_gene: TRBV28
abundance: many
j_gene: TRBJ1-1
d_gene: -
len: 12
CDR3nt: TGTGCCAGCAGTCCCTGGGGGCAGGAAGCTTTCTTT
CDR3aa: CASSPWGQEAFF

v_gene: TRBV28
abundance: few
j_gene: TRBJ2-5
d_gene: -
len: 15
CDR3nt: TGTGCCAGCAGTTCACCGGGACAAGCACAAGAGACCCAGTACTTC
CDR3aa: CASSSPGQAQETQYF

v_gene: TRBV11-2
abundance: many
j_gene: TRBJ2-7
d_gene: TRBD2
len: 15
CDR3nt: TGTGCCAGCAGCTTAGAGCCTAGCGGAGTGGCGGAGCAGTACTTC
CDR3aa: CASSLEPSGVAEQYF

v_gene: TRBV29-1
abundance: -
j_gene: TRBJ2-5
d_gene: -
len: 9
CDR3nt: TGCAGCGTTGGGGGGACCCAGTACTTC
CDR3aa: CSVGGTQYF

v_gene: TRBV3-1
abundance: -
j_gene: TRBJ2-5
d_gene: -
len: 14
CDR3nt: TGTGCCAGCAGCCCGGGATCTGAGAGTAGGACCCAGTACTTC
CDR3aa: CASSPGSESRTQYF

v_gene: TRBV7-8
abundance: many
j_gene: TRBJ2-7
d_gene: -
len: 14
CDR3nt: TGTGCCAGCAGCTTCCCTACCTCAGGTGAAGAGCAGTACTTC
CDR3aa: CASSFPTSGEEQYF

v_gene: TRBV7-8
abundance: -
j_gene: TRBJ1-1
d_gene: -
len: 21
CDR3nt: -
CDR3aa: CDSSFYICSARDRGPNTEAFF

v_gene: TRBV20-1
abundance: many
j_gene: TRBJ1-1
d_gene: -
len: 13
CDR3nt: TGCAGCCCAGGTGGGGGGGGGTACACTGAAGCTTTCTTT
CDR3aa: CSPGGGGYTEAFF

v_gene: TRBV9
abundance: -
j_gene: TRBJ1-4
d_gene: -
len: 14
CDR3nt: TGTGCCAGCGGAAAGCCTTTAAACTCTGGAAAACTGTTTTTT
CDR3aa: CASGKPLNSGKLFF

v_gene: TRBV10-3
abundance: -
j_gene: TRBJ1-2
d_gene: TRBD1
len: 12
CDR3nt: TGTGCCATCCCTTTCGGACAGGCTGGCTACACCTTC
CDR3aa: CAIPFGQAGYTF

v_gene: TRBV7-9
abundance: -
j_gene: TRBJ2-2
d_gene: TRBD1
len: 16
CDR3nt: TGTGCCAGCAACATTCAGGGGGCGCGGGACACCGGGGAGCTGTTTTTT
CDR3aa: CASNIQGARDTGELFF

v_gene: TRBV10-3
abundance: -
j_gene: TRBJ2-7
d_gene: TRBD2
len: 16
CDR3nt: TGTGCCACTCGACTGGAACTAGCGGGAGGCGGGTCCGAGCAGTACTTC
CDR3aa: CATRLELAGGGSEQYF

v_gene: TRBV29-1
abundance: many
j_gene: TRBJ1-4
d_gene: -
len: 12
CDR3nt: TGCAGCGTTGCCCTAGACCTCAACAAACTGTTTTTT
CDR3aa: CSVALDLNKLFF

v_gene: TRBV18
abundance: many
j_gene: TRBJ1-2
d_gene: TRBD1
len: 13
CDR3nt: TGTGCCACCAAACAGGGGCCTAACTATGGCTACACCTTC
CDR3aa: CATKQGPNYGYTF

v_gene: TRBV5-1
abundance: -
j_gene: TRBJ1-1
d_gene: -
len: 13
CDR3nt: TGCGCCAGCAGCTTCCTTGCGGGAACTGAAGCTTTCTTT
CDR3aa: CASSFLAGTEAFF

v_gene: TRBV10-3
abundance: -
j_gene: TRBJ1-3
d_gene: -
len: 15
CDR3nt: TGTGCCATGTCCGGACAGCTCACCTCTGGAAACACCATATATTTT
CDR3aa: CAMSGQLTSGNTIYF

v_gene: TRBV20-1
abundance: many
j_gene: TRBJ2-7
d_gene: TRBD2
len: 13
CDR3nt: TGCAGTGCCTCGGGAGGACCCGCCTACGAGCAGTACTTC
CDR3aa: CSASGGPAYEQYF

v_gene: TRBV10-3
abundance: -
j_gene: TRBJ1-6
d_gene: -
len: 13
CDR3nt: TGTGCCGCCCACAGGGTGTTGGGTTCACCCCTCCACTTT
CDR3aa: CAAHRVLGSPLHF

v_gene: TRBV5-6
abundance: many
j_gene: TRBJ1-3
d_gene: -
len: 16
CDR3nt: TGTGCCAGCAGCTTGTTCGGCTCGCACTCTGGAAACACCATATATTTT
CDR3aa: CASSLFGSHSGNTIYF

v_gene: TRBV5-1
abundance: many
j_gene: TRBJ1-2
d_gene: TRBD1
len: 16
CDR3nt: TGCGCCAGCAGCCCAGGGGAGGGGGCGCAAAGATATGGCTACACCTTC
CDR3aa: CASSPGEGAQRYGYTF

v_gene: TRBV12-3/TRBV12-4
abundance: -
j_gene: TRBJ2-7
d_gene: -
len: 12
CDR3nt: TGTGCCAGCAGTTTCTACTCCTACGAGCAGTACTTC
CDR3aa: CASSFYSYEQYF

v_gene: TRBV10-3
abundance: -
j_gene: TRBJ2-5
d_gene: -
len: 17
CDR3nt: TGTGCCATCAGAAGGGAGCTAGCCGGGACGACCCAAGAGACCCAGTACTTC
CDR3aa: CAIRRELAGTTQETQYF

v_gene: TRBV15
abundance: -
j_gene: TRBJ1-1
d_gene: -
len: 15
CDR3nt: TGTGCCACCAGCAGAGGGGAGGGTAAGGACACTGAAGCTTTCTTT
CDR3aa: CATSRGEGKDTEAFF

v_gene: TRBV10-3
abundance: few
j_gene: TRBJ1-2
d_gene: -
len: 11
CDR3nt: TGTGCCGTCCGTAGTAACTACGGCTACACCTTC
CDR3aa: CAVRSNYGYTF

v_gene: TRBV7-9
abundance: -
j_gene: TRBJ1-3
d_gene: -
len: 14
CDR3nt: TGTGCCAGCAGCTCTCCTTTTTCCGGAAACACCATATATTTT
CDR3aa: CASSSPFSGNTIYF

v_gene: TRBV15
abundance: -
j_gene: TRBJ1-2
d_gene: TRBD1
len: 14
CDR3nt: TGTGCCACCAGCAGAGTAGACAGGGGTGAAGGCTACACCTTC
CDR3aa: CATSRVDRGEGYTF

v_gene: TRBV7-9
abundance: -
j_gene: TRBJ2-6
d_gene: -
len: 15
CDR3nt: TGTGCCAGCAGCTTAGTGGGGGTTGGGGCCAACGTCCTGACTTTC
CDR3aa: CASSLVGVGANVLTF

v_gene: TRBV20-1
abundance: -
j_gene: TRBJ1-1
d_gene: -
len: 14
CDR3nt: TGCAGTGCTATACCGATTGCGGGAGACACTGAAGCTTTCTTT
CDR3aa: CSAIPIAGDTEAFF

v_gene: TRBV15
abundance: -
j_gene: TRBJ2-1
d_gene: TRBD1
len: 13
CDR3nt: TGTGCCACCAGCCCGGACAGGGGAGACGAGCAGTTCTTC
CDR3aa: CATSPDRGDEQFF

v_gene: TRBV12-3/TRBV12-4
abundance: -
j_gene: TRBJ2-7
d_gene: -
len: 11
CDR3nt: TGTGCCAGCAGTTTACTCGGGGTGCAGTACTTC
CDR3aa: CASSLLGVQYF

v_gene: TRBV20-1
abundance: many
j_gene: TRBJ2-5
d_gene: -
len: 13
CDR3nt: TGCAGTGGGAGTGGGGGGACCCAAGAGACCCAGTACTTC
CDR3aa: CSGSGGTQETQYF

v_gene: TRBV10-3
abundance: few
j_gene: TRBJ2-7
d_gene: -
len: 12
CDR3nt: TGTGCCATCTCCAGCGAGACCTACGAGCAGTACTTC
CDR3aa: CAISSETYEQYF

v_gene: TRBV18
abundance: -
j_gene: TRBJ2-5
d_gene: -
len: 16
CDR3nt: TGTGCCAGCTCACCACCCGGCCGGGCAGCTAAAGAGACCCAGTACTTC
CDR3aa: CASSPPGRAAKETQYF

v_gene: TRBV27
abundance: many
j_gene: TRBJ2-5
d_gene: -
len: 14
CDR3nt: TGTGCCAGCAGTCTCCGGGACGGCCAAGAGACCCAGTACTTC
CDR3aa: CASSLRDGQETQYF

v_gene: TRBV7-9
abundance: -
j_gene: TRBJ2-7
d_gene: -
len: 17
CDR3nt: TGTGCCAGCAGCTTAGCACTAGCGGGACAGGGGATCTACGAGCAGTACTTC
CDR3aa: CASSLALAGQGIYEQYF

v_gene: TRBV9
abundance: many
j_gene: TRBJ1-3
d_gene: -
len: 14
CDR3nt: TGTGCCAGCAGCCTACTCGGGCAGGGAAACACCATATATTTT
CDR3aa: CASSLLGQGNTIYF

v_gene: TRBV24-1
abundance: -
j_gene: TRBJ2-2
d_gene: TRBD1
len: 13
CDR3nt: TGTGCCACCCAGGGGGCGTACACCGGGGAGCTGTTTTTT
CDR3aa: CATQGAYTGELFF

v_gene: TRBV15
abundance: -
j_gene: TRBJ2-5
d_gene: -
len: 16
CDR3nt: TGTGCCACCAGCCCCGTCCGCAGGGCAGTCCAAGAGACCCAGTACTTC
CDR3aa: CATSPVRRAVQETQYF

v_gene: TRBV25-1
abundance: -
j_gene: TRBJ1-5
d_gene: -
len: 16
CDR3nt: TGTGCCAGCAGTGCCCCGGGACACACTCAAGATCAGCCCCAGCATTTT
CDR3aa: CASSAPGHTQDQPQHF

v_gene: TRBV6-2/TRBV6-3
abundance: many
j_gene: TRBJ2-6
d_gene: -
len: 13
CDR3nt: TGTGCCAGCAGGCTACCTGGGGCCAACGTCCTGACTTTC
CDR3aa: CASRLPGANVLTF

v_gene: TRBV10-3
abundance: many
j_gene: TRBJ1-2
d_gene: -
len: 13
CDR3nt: TGTGCCATCAGTGAGTCGGAGGTCGGCGGCTACACCTTC
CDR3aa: CAISESEVGGYTF

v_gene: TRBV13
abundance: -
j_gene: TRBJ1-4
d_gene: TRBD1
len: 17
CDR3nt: TGTGCCAGCAGCTTCTCGACAGGGGGACCTGGAAGGGAAAAACTGTTTTTT
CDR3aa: CASSFSTGGPGREKLFF

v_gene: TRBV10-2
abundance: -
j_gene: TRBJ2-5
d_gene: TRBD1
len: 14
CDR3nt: TGCGCCAGCAGGAAGACAGGGGTTTTGGAGACCCAGTACTTC
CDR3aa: CASRKTGVLETQYF